The following is a T cell receptor (beta chain) sequence with its context. The data were taken from a study of blood T cell repertoires in COVID-19. About the study: Sources were T cells, B-cell-depleted T cells, or PBMCs; the material itself was cDNA or gDNA.

Assay: immunoSEQ multiplex PCR; the TCRdb copy retains only in-frame clones and omits some. The sample consists of around 100,000 clones, about 91% of them appearing once. The ends lost 8 bases at V and 6 bases at J; junction bases unmatched: 8. CDR3 length: 16 amino acids. Germline-derived CDR1 and CDR2 are LGHDT and YNNKEL (reference sequence). The sequence was collected from a human donor in a cohort sampled during active COVID-19. The chain links TRBV3-1 (or the pseudogene TRBV3-2) to TRBJ1-6; 12 bases are shared with TRBD1. The sample consisted of peripheral blood. Here the CDR3 DNA reads TGTGCCAGCCCCCGGGACAGGGGGCGTAGTAATTCACCCCTCCACTTT. This translates into CASPRDRGRSNSPLHF.